This T cell receptor beta chain originates from a study of vaccination effects on CD4 cells after COVID-19. To note about this clone: Its antigen is unknown.

The germline V and J ends were trimmed by 4 bases and 4 bases, with 12 bases remaining between them. The CDR3 has 14 residues. Germline V gene lookup returns CDR1 SGHDT and CDR2 YYEEEE. Cells that had been cultured for 10 days were the source of isolated CD4+ T cells. Nobody among the vaccine recipients had prior SARS-CoV-2 infection (nucleocapsid antibodies were negative). Assay used: immunoSEQ multiplex PCR; TCRdb lists only in-frame clones, some missing. The sample lists around 46,000 clones; approximately 70% were seen once. Sequencing used CD4+ T cells from PBMCs cultured without peptide, obtained before COVID-19 vaccination. The TCR sequence derives from a human donor who received a COVID-19 vaccine. J is TRBJ2-1 and V is TRBV5-6; D is ambiguous. Here the CDR3 reads CASSPVGTYNEQFF. Here the CDR3 DNA reads TGTGCCAGCAGCCCGGTGGGAACATACAATGAGCAGTTCTTC.